This TCR beta chain came from a study of early T cells in non-severe SARS-CoV-2 infection (dated by TCRdb to about 2021). Broadly, across the study: Because TCR sequencing was done on bulk RNA from unsorted whole blood, the alpha and beta chains could not be paired.

Results and caveats for the whole study, not just this receptor: VDJdb matching was skewed toward anti-spike CD8 responses, so virus-specific expansions were likely underestimated and private and CD4 specificities were missed.

Concerning this clonotype itself: The target of this receptor is not known. No much larger clone is present one base from it, and per-base qualities are unavailable.

Taken from cysteine to phenylalanine, the CDR3 has 15 residues. The only DNA kept is the CDR3, 45 bases in frame from the first base. CDR1 GTSNPN and CDR2 SVGIG were looked up in the germline V gene (reference sequence). The V end loses 0 bases and the J end loses 6 bases, and a stretch of 16 bases separates them. The library was obtained by 5' RACE. This sample was sequenced with a NextSeq 500. To correct for sequencing error and PCR bias, the TCR library protocol tagged individual cDNA molecules with unique molecular identifiers. Sequencing covered both TCR alpha and beta chains, and within each sample the abundances of alpha and beta sequences were tightly co-correlated. Turning to the authors' computational methods: Decombinator V4 was used to perform V gene, J gene and CDR3 annotation of TCR sequences. Expanded TCRs were defined as changing significantly between any two time points under a Poisson model with p below 0.0001. TCR abundances were normalised to the total number of TCRs sequenced per sample and expressed as counts per million. TRAV1-2 paired with TRAJ12, TRAJ20 or TRAJ33 defined MAIT TCRs, while TRAV10 paired with TRAJ18 defined iNKT TCRs. VDJdb, accessed 1 November 2021, was searched for CMV, EBV and SARS-CoV-2 annotated TCRs, excluding TCRs annotated for multiple antigens. TCRdb trimmed public reads at Q25 via fastp, called clones via MiXCR and kept in-frame beta chains. CDR3 protein sequences are deduplicated, and each keeps its most common genes and DNA. None of the V and J calls come from the authors' own analysis; TCRdb made them. The sample table contains about 100,000 distinct CDR3 sequences; only one count was recorded for roughly 13% of them. 6% to 7% of the sample comes from the top ten.

This was a case-control study nested in a cohort of healthcare workers in London, UK, who had nasopharyngeal swab PCR tests and blood samples taken every week. Healthcare workers were recruited between 23 and 31 March 2020, during the week of the UK lockdown, and were followed weekly for up to about 15 weeks. This receptor was obtained from an adult who was a healthcare worker with PCR-confirmed SARS-CoV-2 infection or an uninfected control (not recorded which). Input material: whole blood. The V and J genes are TRBV30 and TRBJ2-3; the D region possibly corresponds to TRBD2 (5 bases align). The DNA sequence is given as TGTGCCTGGAGTGTACAACCCCGTTGGGAGGATACGCAGTATTTT. Translated, this gives CAWSVQPRWEDTQYF.